These 27 T cell receptor beta chains share one sample of origin, sequenced in a study of T cells in Graves' hyperthyroidism and ophthalmopathy. Amplification targeted TCR beta CDR3 regions from RNA transcripts. With the HTBI primer set, the TCR CDR3 went through a first round of RT-PCR. Each CDR3 protein gets one entry after TCRdb re-called the multiplex PCR reads with MiXCR. In the table there are approximately 600,000 distinct CDR3 sequences, around 21% of which are singletons. Sequencing used blood. The receptors derive from a man aged 25-45 years with Graves' ophthalmopathy.

The rearrangement uses TRBV7-9 and TRBJ2-3, with 13 bases that match TRBD2. From germline, CDR1 is SEHNR and CDR2 FQNEAQ (reference sequence). The CDR3 is made up of 17 amino acids. The trim removed 3 bases at V and 5 bases at J, leaving 8 bases unmatched. The CDR3 DNA is TGTGCCAGCAGCTTGGGGACTAGCGGGATGGCGGGAGATACGCAGTATTTT. Translating it yields CASSLGTSGMAGDTQYF.

This clonotype came up once. V is TRBV27 and J is TRBJ2-7, with D possibly being TRBD1 (8 bases). Germline assignment: CDR1 MNHEY and CDR2 SMNVEV (reference sequence). The CDR3 has 15 amino acids. Deletions cut 0 bases from V and 4 bases from J, with 13 bases between. CDR3 in amino acids: CASSLSVQGGYEQYF. For the CDR3, the DNA is TGTGCCAGCAGTTTATCAGTACAGGGGGGGTACGAGCAGTACTTC.

This clonotype was seen a few times. This chain links TRBV20-1 with TRBJ2-1; 7 bases map to TRBD2. J gave up 7 bases and V 7 bases, and 13 bases lay outside the gene matches. The CDR3 extends over 14 amino acids. Germline V CDR1 and CDR2: DFQATT, SNEGSKA (reference sequence). Written as DNA, the CDR3 is TGCAGTGAGACAAGGACTAGGAATTCTAATGAGCAGTTCTTC. Translating it yields CSETRTRNSNEQFF.

The gene calls are TRBV6-2 or TRBV6-3 and TRBJ1-5, with D unclear. This CDR3 region has 21 residues. Germline-derived CDR1 and CDR2 are MNHEY and SVGEGT. V shed 6 bases and J shed 0 bases, with 30 bases lying between them. The DNA for the CDR3 is TGTGCCAGCAGACCCAGCCGCGCACGGGCGGGCCAGACGTATAGCAATCAGCCCCAGCATTTT. It encodes CASRPSRARAGQTYSNQPQHF.

The chain uses TRBV10-3 and TRBJ1-1, with D possibly being TRBD1 (6 bases). Per germline, CDR1 ENHRY and CDR2 SYGVKD. The CDR3 has 14 residues. V lost 10 bases and J lost 1, with 16 bases in between. In nucleotides, the CDR3 is TGTGCCACCCAACAGTGGACAGAGAACACTGAAGCTTTCTTT. It encodes CATQQWTENTEAFF.

The CDR3 protein is CASSQRLENRQGPAASYEQYF. The CDR3 coding sequence is TGCGCCAGCAGCCAACGATTAGAGAACCGCCAGGGGCCAGCGGCCTCCTACGAGCAGTACTTC. V usage is TRBV4-1 and J usage is TRBJ2-7, with D possibly TRBD1 on 6 matching bases. In germline, CDR1 is MGHRA, CDR2 YSYEKL. V was cut by 2 bases and J by 0 bases, with 29 bases left in between. The CDR3 covers 21 residues.

The chain combines TRBV9 with TRBJ2-2, with 8 bases fitting TRBD2. V lost 4 bases and J lost 4; bases outside the gene matches: 15. The CDR3 consists of 18 residues. Germline-derived CDR1 and CDR2 are SGDLS and YYNGEE. The CDR3 DNA is TGTGCCAGCAGCTCACGTCTAGAGCGGGAGCGTACCACCGGGGAGCTGTTTTTT. Protein sequence: CASSSRLERERTTGELFF.

V usage is TRBV13 and J usage is TRBJ2-2; TRBD2 aligns across 8 bases. The germline V gene encodes CDR1 PRHDT and CDR2 FYEKMQ (reference sequence). This CDR3 region has 14 residues. J gave up 6 bases and V 5 bases, and 5 bases lay outside the gene matches. CDR3 nucleotides: TGTGCCAGCAGCCAGGGACTAGGAGCCGGGGAGCTGTTTTTT. Its translation: CASSQGLGAGELFF. Full variable domain (outside the CDR3, taken from reference TRBV13 and TRBJ2-2): AAGVIQSPRHLIKEKRETATLKCYPIPRHDTVYWYQQGPGQDPQFLISFYEKMQSDKGSIPDRFSAQQFSDYHSELNMSSLELGDSALYFCASSQGLGAGELFFGEGSRLTVL.

This clonotype was detected a few times. CDR3 DNA: TGTGCCAGCAGCCAAGTTATGAGCGGAGCGGGAGGGACCGGGGAGCTGTTTTTT. This codes for CASSQVMSGAGGTGELFF. V and J are TRBV3-1 and TRBJ2-2; 10 nucleotides agree with TRBD2. Germline V gives CDR1 LGHDT, CDR2 YNNKEL (reference sequence). V trimming: 1 base; J trimming: 5 bases; junction bases outside the gene matches: 10. The CDR3 has 18 residues.

Points on this clonotype: The CDR3 does not end in the conserved phenylalanine or tryptophan, so this is likely a read error. V and J are TRBV7-9 and TRBJ2-1; possibly TRBD2 for D (5 bases). The V gene's germline CDR1 is SEHNR and CDR2 FQNEAQ (reference sequence). V lost 3 bases, J lost 4 bases, and 16 bases lay in between. This CDR3 has 16 amino acids. CDR3 protein: CASSLSGKYPYNEQFL. The CDR3 DNA reads as TGTGCCAGCAGCTTGTCGGGAAAATATCCGTACAATGAGCAGTTCCTC.

Remarks on this clonotype: Since a much larger clone is just one base distant, this may be a read error. This chain links TRBV28 with TRBJ1-2; no definite D call. Germline V gives CDR1 MDHEN, CDR2 SYDVKM. This CDR3 region has 15 residues. The germline V and J ends were trimmed by 2 bases and 1 base, with 11 bases remaining between them. CDR3 in amino acids: CASSLRGRDNYGYTF. The CDR3 DNA reads TGTGCCAGCAGTTTACGTGGACGGGATAACTATGGCTACACCTTC.

In its sample, this clonotype ranks as medium-sized. V usage is TRBV3-1 and J usage is TRBJ1-5, with 8 nucleotides matching TRBD1. This CDR3 is built from 18 residues. J was trimmed by 4 bases and V by 0 bases; bases with no gene match: 11. The germline CDR1 and CDR2 sequences are LGHDT and YNNKEL (reference sequence). The CDR3 spells CASSQDPEDRARNQPQHF. CDR3 coding DNA: TGTGCCAGCAGCCAAGACCCTGAGGACAGGGCAAGGAATCAGCCCCAGCATTTT. Combining the CDR3 with reference TRBV3-1 and TRBJ1-5 gives the whole variable domain DTAVSQTPKYLVTQMGNDKSIKCEQNLGHDTMYWYKQDSKKFLKIMFSYNNKELIINETVPNRFSPKSPDKAHLNLHINSLELGDSAVYFCASSQDPEDRARNQPQHFGDGTRLSIL.

This clonotype was seen a few times. The chain employs TRBV11-2 and TRBJ2-4; D remains unclear. CDR3 length: 18 residues. Germline CDR1 and CDR2: SGHAT and FQNNGV. V lost 5 bases and J lost 0, with 20 bases in between. Here the CDR3 DNA reads TGTGCCAGCAGCCCACGAACCCTCGGACCTCGAGCCAAAAACATTCAGTACTTC. Translation: CASSPRTLGPRAKNIQYF.

This clonotype was detected a few times. The chain is built from TRBV10-3 and TRBJ2-7; 7 positions agree with TRBD2. V shed 1 base, J shed 2 bases, and the junction held 8 bases outside the gene matches. Germline V gene lookup returns CDR1 ENHRY and CDR2 SYGVKD. The CDR3 extends over 16 amino acids. The CDR3 coding sequence is TGTGCCATCAGTGAGTACGGGGGGAGTCGACCCTACGAGCAGTACTTC. Protein product: CAISEYGGSRPYEQYF.

V gene TRBV11-2 combines with J gene TRBJ1-4; no firm D call. V dropped 6 bases and J dropped 5 bases, with 19 bases sitting between them. The CDR3 spans 16 residues. Germline V gives CDR1 SGHAT, CDR2 FQNNGV. This CDR3 reads CASSSKRPSENEKLFF. The DNA for the CDR3 is TGTGCCAGCAGTTCGAAAAGGCCCTCGGAAAATGAAAAACTGTTTTTT.

The chain couples TRBV28 to TRBJ1-5; TRBD1 aligns across 8 bases. CDR3 size: 16 residues. Looked up from germline, CDR1 is MDHEN and CDR2 is SYDVKM. V lost 4 bases, J lost 4 bases, and 9 bases stayed unmatched. CDR3 loop: CASSSGQGLQNQPQHF. The DNA of the CDR3 is TGTGCCAGCAGTTCCGGACAGGGACTACAGAATCAGCCCCAGCATTTT.

The V gene is TRBV7-9, the J gene TRBJ1-6, with D possibly matching TRBD1 (5 bases). Deletions cut 3 bases from V and 3 bases from J, with 9 bases between. The CDR3 extends over 15 amino acids. Germline lookup yields CDR1 SEHNR and CDR2 FQNEAQ (reference sequence). The CDR3 DNA sequence: TGTGCCAGCAGCTTGGGGGGAGTCTATAATTCACCCCTCCACTTT. Protein: CASSLGGVYNSPLHF.

V is TRBV20-1 and J is TRBJ2-5, with D possibly TRBD2 on 6 matching bases. Per germline, CDR1 DFQATT and CDR2 SNEGSKA (reference sequence). This CDR3 spans 14 amino acids. The germline V and J ends were trimmed by 2 bases and 1 base, with 11 bases remaining between them. CDR3 sequence reads: CSARFAGLQETQYF. The CDR3 DNA follows: TGCAGTGCTAGATTTGCGGGGCTCCAAGAGACCCAGTACTTC.

The chain combines TRBV20-1 with TRBJ2-1; tentatively, D is TRBD2 (5 bases). With 2 bases removed from V and 3 bases from J, the gap between germline ends came to 11 bases. This CDR3 comprises 14 residues. CDR1 is DFQATT and CDR2 is SNEGSKA in the germline V gene (reference sequence). CDR3 in amino acids: CSARSSNHYNEQFF. DNA for the CDR3: TGCAGTGCTAGATCTAGCAACCACTACAATGAGCAGTTCTTC.

V gene TRBV28 combines with J gene TRBJ2-3; 7 positions agree with TRBD2. This CDR3 is 18 amino acids long. The J segment lost 4 bases and the V segment lost 4 bases, leaving 17 bases of the junction unmatched. The germline V gene encodes CDR1 MDHEN and CDR2 SYDVKM. CDR3 amino acids: CASSYLTGGADLPDTQYF. The DNA for the CDR3 is TGTGCCAGCAGTTACCTTACGGGGGGAGCGGATCTTCCAGATACGCAGTATTTT.

This clonotype was counted a few times. The rearrangement links TRBV7-9 to TRBJ2-1; TRBD1 matches 8 bases. This CDR3 has 15 residues. The V segment lost 5 bases and the J segment 4 bases; nucleotides outside the gene matches: 7. CDR1 SEHNR and CDR2 FQNEAQ come from the germline V gene (reference sequence). This chain's CDR3 is CASSEGQVKYNEQFF. The CDR3 DNA reads TGTGCCAGCAGCGAGGGACAGGTTAAATACAATGAGCAGTTCTTC.

This clonotype has just a few counts. V and J are TRBV28 and TRBJ2-3; a possible D gene is TRBD2 (5 bases). Germline values: CDR1 MDHEN, CDR2 SYDVKM. The ends were cut back, 6 bases at V and 6 bases at J, with 13 bases in the middle. CDR3 length equals 13 residues. CDR3 nucleotide sequence: TGTGCCAGCAGATCTGGACTTCTTGATACGCAGTATTTT. The encoded protein is CASRSGLLDTQYF.

The table lists this clonotype with many counts. This chain connects TRBV30 to TRBJ1-5, with unresolved D. Germline CDR1 reads GTSNPN; CDR2 reads SVGIG (reference sequence). Trimming stripped 5 bases from V and 3 bases from J, with 11 bases between. The CDR3 runs to 13 residues. Here the CDR3 reads CAWGTGVNQPQHF. CDR3 nucleotides: TGTGCCTGGGGTACGGGAGTCAATCAGCCCCAGCATTTT.

This clonotype appeared a few times. This chain joins TRBV3-2 and TRBJ2-3; the table's D call of TRBD1 was not tested on the DNA. TRBV3-2 is a documented pseudogene. The CDR3 extends over 18 amino acids. The DNA for the CDR3 is TGTGCCAGCAGGCTAAAAAACGTCAGGGGGCCTTGCACAGATACGCAGTATTTT. It yields the protein CASRLKNVRGPCTDTQYF.

This clonotype has a handful of counts. The chain links TRBV2 to TRBJ2-7; maybe TRBD2 (5 bases). Germline V gives CDR1 SNHLY, CDR2 FYNNEI. Trimming removed 7 bases at V and 3 bases at J, with 13 bases between. The CDR3 is 13 amino acids. CDR3 DNA: TGTGCCAGCACGGATGAGCGGCGCTACGAGCAGTACTTC. Translation: CASTDERRYEQYF.

This clonotype occurred a few times. The chain links TRBV6-1 to TRBJ1-3; D is undetermined. The ends were cut back, 2 bases at V and 9 bases at J, with 8 bases in the middle. The germline CDR1 and CDR2 sequences are MNHNS and SASEGT. This CDR3 contains 12 residues. The chain's CDR3 is CASSESFVTIYF. For the CDR3, the DNA is TGTGCCAGCAGTGAATCTTTCGTCACCATATATTTT.

The table lists this clonotype with a few counts. The chain joins TRBV6-2 or TRBV6-3 to TRBJ2-1, with 9 positions matching TRBD2. The V and J ends lost 7 bases and 4 bases, in that order; junction bases with no gene match: 8. Germline assignment: CDR1 MNHEY and CDR2 SVGEGT. This CDR3 has 15 residues. The CDR3 bases are TGTGCCAGCACCTTAACTAGCGGGCCTTACAATGAGCAGTTCTTC. Amino acid sequence: CASTLTSGPYNEQFF.